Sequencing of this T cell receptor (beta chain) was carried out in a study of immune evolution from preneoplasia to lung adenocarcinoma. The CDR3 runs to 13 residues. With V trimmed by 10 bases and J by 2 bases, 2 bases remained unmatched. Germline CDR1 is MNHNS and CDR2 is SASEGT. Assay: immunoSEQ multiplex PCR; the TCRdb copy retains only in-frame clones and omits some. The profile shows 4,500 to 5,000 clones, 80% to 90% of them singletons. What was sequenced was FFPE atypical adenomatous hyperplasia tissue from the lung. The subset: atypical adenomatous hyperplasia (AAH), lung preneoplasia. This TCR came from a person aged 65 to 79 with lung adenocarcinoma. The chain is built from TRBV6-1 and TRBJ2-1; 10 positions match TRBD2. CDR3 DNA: TGTGCCACCAGCGGGAGGGCCTACAATGAGCAGTTCTTC. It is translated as CATSGRAYNEQFF.